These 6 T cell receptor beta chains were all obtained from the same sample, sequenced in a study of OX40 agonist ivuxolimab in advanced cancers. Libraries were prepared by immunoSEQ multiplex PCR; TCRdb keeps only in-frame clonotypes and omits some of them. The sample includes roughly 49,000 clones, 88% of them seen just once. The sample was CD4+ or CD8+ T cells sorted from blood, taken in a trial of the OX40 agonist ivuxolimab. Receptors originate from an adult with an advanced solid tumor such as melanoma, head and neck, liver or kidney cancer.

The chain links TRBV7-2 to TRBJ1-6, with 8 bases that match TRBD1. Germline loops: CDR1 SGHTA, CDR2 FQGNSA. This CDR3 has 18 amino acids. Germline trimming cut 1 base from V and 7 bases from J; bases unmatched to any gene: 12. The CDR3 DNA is TGTGCCAGCAGCTTAGGAGCGACAGGGGCTCTGCCGAATTCACCCCTCCACTTT. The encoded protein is CASSLGATGALPNSPLHF. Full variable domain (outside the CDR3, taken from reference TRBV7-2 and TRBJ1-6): GAGVSQSPSNKVTEKGKDVELRCDPISGHTALYWYRQSLGQGLEFLIYFQGNSAPDKSGLPSDRFSAERTGGSVSTLTIQRTQQEDSAVYLCASSLGATGALPNSPLHFGNGTRLTVT.

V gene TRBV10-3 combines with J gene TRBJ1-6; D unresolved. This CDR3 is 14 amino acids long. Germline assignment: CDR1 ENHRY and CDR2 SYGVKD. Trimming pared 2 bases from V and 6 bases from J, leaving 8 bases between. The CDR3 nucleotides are TGTGCCATCAGTGAGGCGGGCCCTAATTCACCCCTCCACTTT. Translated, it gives CAISEAGPNSPLHF.

The CDR3 here is CASTPSWPTVAKNIQYF. The CDR3 nucleotides read TGTGCCAGCACCCCCTCGTGGCCGACTGTAGCCAAAAACATTCAGTACTTC. The chain has TRBV7-9 and TRBJ2-4; D is ambiguous. Germline CDR1 is SEHNR and CDR2 is FQNEAQ (reference sequence). V was cut by 7 bases and J by 0 bases, with 19 bases left in between. The CDR3 length is 17 residues.

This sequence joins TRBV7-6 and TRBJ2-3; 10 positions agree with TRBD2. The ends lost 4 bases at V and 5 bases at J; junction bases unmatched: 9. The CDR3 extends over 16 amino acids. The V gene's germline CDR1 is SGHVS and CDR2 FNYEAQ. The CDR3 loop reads CASSSLSGRGVDTQYF. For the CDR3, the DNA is TGTGCCAGCAGCTCATTGAGCGGGAGGGGCGTAGATACGCAGTATTTT.

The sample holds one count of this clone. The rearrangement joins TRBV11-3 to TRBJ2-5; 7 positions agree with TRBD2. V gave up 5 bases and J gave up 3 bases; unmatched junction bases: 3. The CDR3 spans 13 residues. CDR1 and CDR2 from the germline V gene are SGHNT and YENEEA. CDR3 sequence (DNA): TGTGCCAGCAGCCCGGGGGGTGAAGAGACCCAGTACTTC. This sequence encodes CASSPGGEETQYF.

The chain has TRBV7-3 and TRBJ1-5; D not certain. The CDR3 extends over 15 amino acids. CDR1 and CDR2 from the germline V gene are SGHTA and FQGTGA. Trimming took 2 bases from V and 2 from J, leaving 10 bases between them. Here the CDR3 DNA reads TGTGCCAGCAGCTTATTCGCTGGAGGCAATCAGCCCCAGCATTTT. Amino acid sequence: CASSLFAGGNQPQHF.